These 4 T cell receptor beta chains were sequenced from one sample in a study of T-cell reconstitution after alpha-beta-depleted transplantation in children. Unique molecular identifiers were built into the TCRbeta library. TCRdb processed the PCR reads anew with MiXCR; each CDR3 protein has one entry. The sample lists 600,000 to 800,000 distinct CDR3 sequences, roughly 14% occurring once. The sequences come from PBMCs, collected before TCRalphabeta/CD19-depleted stem cell transplant. Receptor source: a girl aged 2-10 years with congenital amegakaryocytic thrombocytopenia, due to receive a stem cell transplant.

This clonotype has just a few counts. The rearrangement uses TRBV20-1 and TRBJ1-2; TRBD1 might be the D (6 bases). Trimming left V 0 bases short and J 1 base short, with 15 bases between. CDR3 length: 16 residues. The V gene's germline CDR1 is DFQATT and CDR2 SNEGSKA (reference sequence). As DNA, the CDR3 is TGCAGTGCTAGAGATCAAAGGGGGTTTGGTAACTATGGCTACACCTTC. It is translated as CSARDQRGFGNYGYTF.

The genes are TRBV20-1 and TRBJ2-1; 9 bases map to TRBD2. In germline, CDR1 is DFQATT, CDR2 SNEGSKA (reference sequence). Losses at the gene ends were 3 bases for V and 8 bases for J; bases not matched to a gene: 8. The CDR3 runs 14 residues. The CDR3: CSASKGLAGYEQFF. The CDR3 nucleotides are TGCAGTGCTAGTAAGGGACTAGCTGGATATGAGCAGTTCTTC.

This clonotype occurred a few times. The chain is built from TRBV19 and TRBJ2-1; 9 bases map to TRBD1. The V gene end was trimmed by 3 bases and the J gene end by 8 bases; junction bases not matched to a gene: 8. Germline values: CDR1 LNHDA, CDR2 SQIVND (reference sequence). This CDR3 is built from 15 residues. In DNA form, the CDR3 reads TGTGCCAGTAGTATGTACAGGGGGCACTTGGATGAGCAGTTCTTC. Its translation: CASSMYRGHLDEQFF.

This clonotype occurred many times. The rearrangement links TRBV6-5 to TRBJ1-2; D unresolved. V lost 4 bases and J 2 bases, leaving 8 bases between the germline ends. CDR1 is MNHEY and CDR2 is SVGAGI in the germline V gene. The CDR3 is 13 amino acids. The CDR3 DNA reads as TGTGCCAGCAGTTTCCGGGAGAACTATGGCTACACCTTC. This sequence encodes CASSFRENYGYTF.